This T cell receptor (beta chain) was observed in a study of cytomegalovirus exposure and HLA in healthy donors. The V end was cut by 3 bases, the J end by 7 bases, with 10 bases between. This CDR3 is built from 12 residues. Germline CDR1 SGHAT, CDR2 FQNNGV. This clone turned up a few times. Both 60 Vbeta primers and 13 Jbeta primers went into the PCR. Sequenced by immunoSEQ multiplex PCR; TCRdb stores in-frame clones only, minus some. This sample has 65,000 to 75,000 clones, with 65% to 70% found just once. The clonotype was recovered from a woman in her thirties in good health and CMV-seronegative. The chain is built from TRBV11-2 and TRBJ2-7, with D possibly being TRBD1 (6 bases). The sample comprised PBMCs. The CDR3 loop reads CASSLGAWEQYF. The CDR3, as DNA: TGTGCCAGCAGCTTGGGGGCGTGGGAGCAGTACTTC.